Following are 20 T cell receptor beta chains from one sample sequenced in a study of blood T cell repertoires in COVID-19. Profiling relied on immunoSEQ multiplex PCR, and the TCRdb table lists in-frame clones only, not all of them. Here the sample spans fewer than 300,000 clones, 75% to 90% being singletons. The source material was PBMCs or T cells enriched from blood (not recorded which). The source is a man aged 40-49 years who had recovered from COVID-19.

This chain links TRBV1 with TRBJ2-2; TRBD1 was called by the table and not checked on the DNA. TRBV1 is recorded as a pseudogene. There are 20 residues in the CDR3. As DNA, the CDR3 is TGCACCAGCAGCCAAGATGGGACAGGCCGACAACTGGGGGACACCGGGGAGCTGTTTTTT. Protein product: CTSSQDGTGRQLGDTGELFF.

V gene TRBV3-1 (or the pseudogene TRBV3-2) combines with J gene TRBJ2-3; D remains ambiguous. V was trimmed by 0 bases and J by 10 bases, leaving 8 bases between them. CDR3 length: 12 residues. CDR1 is LGHDT, CDR2 YNNKEL, per germline (reference sequence). The CDR3 bases are TGTGCCAGCAGCCAAGATGTGGCGGCGCAGTATTTT. It translates to CASSQDVAAQYF.

The chain uses TRBV5-1 and TRBJ2-1, with 14 positions matching TRBD2. The germline V gene encodes CDR1 SGHRS and CDR2 YFSETQ. Unmatched junction bases numbered 7, after V lost 3 bases and J lost 8 bases. The CDR3 has 16 amino acids. The CDR3 region is CASSSGTSGSIYEQFF. The DNA of the CDR3 is TGCGCCAGCAGCTCGGGGACTAGCGGGAGTATATATGAGCAGTTCTTC.

The V gene is TRBV19, the J gene TRBJ1-2, with D tentatively TRBD1 (6 bases). Deletions cut 6 bases from V and 3 bases from J, with 20 bases between. In germline, CDR1 is LNHDA, CDR2 SQIVND (reference sequence). The length of the CDR3 is 16 residues. Here the CDR3 DNA reads TGTGCCAGTAGCGCGTGGGAAGGGGGTTCGCACTATGGCTACACCTTC. Its translation is CASSAWEGGSHYGYTF.

The rearrangement uses TRBV20-1 and TRBJ2-3; D gene uncertain. This CDR3 comprises 10 residues. Trimming shortened V by 5 bases and J by 6 bases, and 6 bases separated the two germline ends. CDR1 and CDR2 (germline): DFQATT, SNEGSKA (reference sequence). In nucleotides, the CDR3 is TGCAGTGCTTCCTCGGATACGCAGTATTTT. Translated: CSASSDTQYF.

This sequence joins TRBV27 and TRBJ1-2, with 7 positions matching TRBD1. Unmatched junction bases numbered 1, after V lost 2 bases and J lost 1 base. The CDR3 consists of 14 residues. Germline assignment: CDR1 MNHEY and CDR2 SMNVEV (reference sequence). The CDR3 bases are TGTGCCAGCAGTTTACAGGGGGGTAACTATGGCTACACCTTC. Protein sequence: CASSLQGGNYGYTF.

The chain couples TRBV9 to TRBJ1-6, with D maybe TRBD1 (6 bases). V was pared by 0 bases and J by 5 bases, with 9 bases between. Germline V CDR1 and CDR2: SGDLS, YYNGEE. The CDR3 extends over 15 amino acids. The CDR3 DNA follows: TGTGCCAGCAGCGTAGGGGGACAAGATAATTCACCCCTCCACTTT. This sequence encodes CASSVGGQDNSPLHF.

This rearrangement joins TRBV7-8 to TRBJ1-1, with 8 bases lining up with TRBD1. Germline CDR1 and CDR2: SGHVS and FQNEAQ. The V gene end was trimmed by 11 bases and the J gene end by 0 bases; junction bases not matched to a gene: 14. The CDR3 is 16 amino acids. The CDR3 DNA reads TGTGCCGCTCACAAAGGACAGGGTTTCATGAACACTGAAGCTTTCTTT. It codes for CAAHKGQGFMNTEAFF.

About this clone: An end of the junction differs from the germline gene, which may be a read error. This rearrangement joins TRBV7-7 to TRBJ2-5, with 11 bases matching TRBD1. The CDR3 is 15 amino acids. The germline gives CDR1 SSHAT, CDR2 FNYEAQ (reference sequence). The CDR3 region is CASSPGTGGSETQYF. As DNA, the CDR3 is TGTGCTAGCAGCCCAGGGACAGGGGGGTCGGAGACCCAGTACTTC.

In its sample, this clone was seen a few times. This chain connects TRBV11-3 to TRBJ2-3; 15 bases are a match to TRBD2. From germline, CDR1 is SGHNT and CDR2 YENEEA. This CDR3 spans 17 amino acids. The V segment lost 4 bases and the J segment 3 bases; nucleotides outside the gene matches: 5. CDR3 loop: CASSSIGLAGGTDTQYF. The CDR3, as DNA: TGTGCCAGCAGCTCCATAGGACTAGCGGGGGGGACAGATACGCAGTATTTT.

The chain carries TRBV27 and TRBJ1-4; TRBD1 aligns across 7 bases. Losses at the gene ends were 4 bases for V and 6 bases for J; bases not matched to a gene: 11. CDR3 size: 16 residues. Germline V gives CDR1 MNHEY, CDR2 SMNVEV (reference sequence). CDR3 amino acids: CASSSRTGQNHEKLFF. The CDR3 coding sequence is TGTGCCAGCAGTTCTCGGACAGGACAGAACCATGAAAAACTGTTTTTT.

In DNA, the CDR3 is TGTGCCAGCAGTCGGGACAGGGTTGTAACTAATGAAAAACTGTTTTTT. Its protein product is CASSRDRVVTNEKLFF. The chain recombines TRBV2 with TRBJ1-4; TRBD1 aligns across 9 bases. Trimming removed 5 bases from V and 1 base from J; junction bases left unmatched: 5. The CDR3 extends over 16 amino acids. Germline V gene lookup returns CDR1 SNHLY and CDR2 FYNNEI.

This chain joins TRBV4-1 and TRBJ2-5; no firm D call. With 0 bases removed from V and 7 bases from J, the gap between germline ends came to 15 bases. Germline V lookup: CDR1 MGHRA, CDR2 YSYEKL. There are 15 residues in the CDR3. The DNA of the CDR3 is TGCGCCAGCAGCCAAGAGGCCACACTCCGAGGGACCCAGTACTTC. Protein product: CASSQEATLRGTQYF.

CDR3 sequence reads: CASSQDATNTDTQYF. CDR3 coding DNA: TGTGCCAGCAGCCAAGATGCGACTAACACAGATACGCAGTATTTT. The chain recombines TRBV4-2 with TRBJ2-3; perhaps TRBD2 as D (5 bases). CDR3 length: 15 residues. Between the trimmed V and J ends, which lost 0 bases and 2 bases, there was a span of 9 bases. CDR1 is LGHNA, CDR2 YNFKEQ, per germline.

The chain uses TRBV28 and TRBJ2-5, with a possible D match to TRBD1 (6 bases). This CDR3 comprises 17 residues. Germline values: CDR1 MDHEN, CDR2 SYDVKM. Trimming took off 1 base at V and 7 bases at J, with 22 bases between the two ends. The CDR3 region has the DNA TGTGCCAGCAGTTTATCCCAGGGGCCACTAATTCGAGTGACCCAGTACTTC. This gives the protein CASSLSQGPLIRVTQYF. The variable domain in full, with the rest retrieved from reference TRBV28 and TRBJ2-5, is DVKVTQSSRYLVKRTGEKVFLECVQDMDHENMFWYRQDPGLGLRLIYFSYDVKMKEKGDIPEGYSVSREKKERFSLILESASTNQTSMYLCASSLSQGPLIRVTQYFGPGTRLLVL.

Here the CDR3 DNA reads TGTGCCAGCAGCTCTCAGGTGAATAATGAAAAACTGTTTTTT. Protein sequence: CASSSQVNNEKLFF. V usage is TRBV7-9 and J usage is TRBJ1-4; D is unclear. V shed 4 bases and J shed 4 bases, with 10 bases lying between them. The CDR3 extends over 14 amino acids. Germline V gene data show CDR1 as SEHNR and CDR2 as FQNEAQ (reference sequence).

The gene calls are TRBV3-1 (or the pseudogene TRBV3-2) and TRBJ2-5; perhaps TRBD1 as D (5 bases). Looked up from germline, CDR1 is LGHDT and CDR2 is YNNKEL (reference sequence). The length of the CDR3 is 14 residues. Trimming removed 2 bases from V and 1 base from J, with 8 bases in between. CDR3 DNA: TGTGCCAGCAGCCAAACCAGGGCCCAAGAGACCCAGTACTTC. This gives the protein CASSQTRAQETQYF.

J is TRBJ2-1 and V is TRBV27; the D gene is possibly TRBD1 (5 bases). The CDR3 has 13 amino acids. Per germline, CDR1 MNHEY and CDR2 SMNVEV (reference sequence). The germline V and J ends were trimmed by 3 bases and 10 bases, with 13 bases remaining between them. CDR3 residues: CASSFLGLREQFF. The CDR3 region has the DNA TGTGCCAGCAGTTTTTTGGGGCTCCGCGAGCAGTTCTTC.

The V gene is TRBV7-3, the J gene TRBJ2-1; 7 positions match TRBD1. Germline V gene data show CDR1 as SGHTA and CDR2 as FQGTGA. J gave up 5 bases and V 5 bases, and 12 bases lay outside the gene matches. CDR3 length: 16 residues. DNA for the CDR3: TGTGCCAGCAGCCCACAGGGGCGGGCCGAGAACAATGAGCAGTTCTTC. Residues: CASSPQGRAENNEQFF.

The rearrangement uses TRBV29-1 and TRBJ1-1; 9 nucleotides line up with TRBD1. The CDR3 extends over 13 amino acids. Germline CDR1 SQVTM, CDR2 ANQGSEA. V lost 7 bases, J lost 5 bases, and 8 bases stayed unmatched. The CDR3 sequence: CSAGTGSRTEAFF. In nucleotides, the CDR3 is TGCAGCGCCGGGACAGGGTCTAGGACTGAAGCTTTCTTT.